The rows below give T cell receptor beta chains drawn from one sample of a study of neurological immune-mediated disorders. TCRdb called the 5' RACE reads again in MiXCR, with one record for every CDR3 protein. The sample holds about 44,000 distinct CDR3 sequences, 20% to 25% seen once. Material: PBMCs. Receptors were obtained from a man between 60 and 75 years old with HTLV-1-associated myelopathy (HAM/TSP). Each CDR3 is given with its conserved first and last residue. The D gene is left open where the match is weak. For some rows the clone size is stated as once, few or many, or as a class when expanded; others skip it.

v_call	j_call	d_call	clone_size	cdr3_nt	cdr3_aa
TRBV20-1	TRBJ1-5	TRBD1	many	TGCAGTGCTGGGGTACCGGGACAGACCTACAATCAGCCCCAGCATTTT	CSAGVPGQTYNQPQHF
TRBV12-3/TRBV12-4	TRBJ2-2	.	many	TGTGCCAGCAGTCCCAACGGGGCCACCGGGGAGCTGTTTTTT	CASSPNGATGELFF
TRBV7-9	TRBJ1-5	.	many	TGTGCCAGCAGTTCCCAGCCAGGGATGCCCCAGCATTTT	CASSSQPGMPQHF
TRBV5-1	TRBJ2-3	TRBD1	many	TGCGCCAGCACGATAGGGGGCCGAGGCACAGATACGCAGTATTTT	CASTIGGRGTDTQYF
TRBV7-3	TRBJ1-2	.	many	TGTGCCAGCAGCCCCCAGCACAATACTAACTATGGCTACACCTTC	CASSPQHNTNYGYTF
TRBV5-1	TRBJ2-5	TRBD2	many	TGCGCCAGCAGCCCCAGACTAGCGAGAGAGACCCAGTACTTC	CASSPRLARETQYF
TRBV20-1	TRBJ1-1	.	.	TGCAGTGCTAGAGTGGGCGGACAGAACACTGAAGCTTTCTTT	CSARVGGQNTEAFF
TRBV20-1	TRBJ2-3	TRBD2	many	TGCAGTGCTAGATCCGGCGGGAGTACGCCAGATACGCAGTATTTT	CSARSGGSTPDTQYF
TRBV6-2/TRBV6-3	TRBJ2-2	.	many	TGTGCCAGCAGTTACCGACCGGGAAGCGGGGAGCTGTTTTTT	CASSYRPGSGELFF
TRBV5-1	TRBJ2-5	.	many	TGCGCCAGCAGCTTGGACAGGCTAGCGGAGACCCAGTACTTC	CASSLDRLAETQYF
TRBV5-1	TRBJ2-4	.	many	TGCGCCAGCAGCCCCGGACTCCGAGACAACAAAAACATTCAGTACTTC	CASSPGLRDNKNIQYF
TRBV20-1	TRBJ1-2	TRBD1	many	TGCAGTGCGCTGATGACAGGGAAAGCTAACTATGGCTACACCTTC	CSALMTGKANYGYTF
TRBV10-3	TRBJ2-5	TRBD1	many	TGTGCCATCAGCGAACCCGGGACAGAAGAGACCCAGTACTTC	CAISEPGTEETQYF
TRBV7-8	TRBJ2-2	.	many	TGTGCCAGCAGACCCGGGTCAGGGCGCATCGGGGAGCTGTTTTTT	CASRPGSGRIGELFF
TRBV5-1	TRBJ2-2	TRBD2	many	TGCGCCAGCAGCTTGGTACTAGCGGGGGACACCGGGGAGCTGTTTTTT	CASSLVLAGDTGELFF
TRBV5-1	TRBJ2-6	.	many	TGCGCCAGCAGCTTATTTTACTCCCGCTCTGGGGCCAACGTCCTGACTTTC	CASSLFYSRSGANVLTF
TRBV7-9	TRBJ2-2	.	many	TGTGCCAGCAGCCCGACGGAACTAAACACCGGGGAGCTGTTTTTT	CASSPTELNTGELFF
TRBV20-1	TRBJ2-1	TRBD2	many	TGCAGTGCCCCTGGGGGAGGGTCCTACAATGAGCAGTTCTTC	CSAPGGGSYNEQFF
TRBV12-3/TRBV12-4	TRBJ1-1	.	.	TGTGCCAGCAGTTTGGGGACCATTCCTTTGAACACTGAAGCTTTATTT	CASSLGTIPLNTEALF
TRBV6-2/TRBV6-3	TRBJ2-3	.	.	TGTGCCAGCAGTAGCGTGGATACGCAGTATTTT	CASSSVDTQYF
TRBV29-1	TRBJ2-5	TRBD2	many	TGCAGCGTGAGGCGGGAGGGCCGGGAGACCCAGTACTTC	CSVRREGRETQYF
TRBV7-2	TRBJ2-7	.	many	TGTGCCAGCAGCAAGGGCCGGGATTTCGGGTACTTC	CASSKGRDFGYF
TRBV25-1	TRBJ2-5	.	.	TGTGCCAGCAGTGATTCGGGGACCCAAGAGACCCAGTACTTC	CASSDSGTQETQYF
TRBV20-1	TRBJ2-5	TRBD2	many	TGCAGTGCTAGCTCGGCGGGAGGGCCGAGTTTGGAGACCCAGTACTTC	CSASSAGGPSLETQYF
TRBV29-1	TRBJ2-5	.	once	TGCAGCGTTGAAGATCGTATCAGGGCTTTGAACTTC	CSVEDRIRALNF
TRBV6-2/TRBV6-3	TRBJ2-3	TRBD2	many	TGTGCCAGCAGTTCTCCTAGCGGTTACACAGATACGCAGTATTTT	CASSSPSGYTDTQYF
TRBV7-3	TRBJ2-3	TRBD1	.	TGTGCCAGCATCTCCTCAGAAACCGGGACAGGGAATTTTTTTTTGTTT	CASISSETGTGNFFLF
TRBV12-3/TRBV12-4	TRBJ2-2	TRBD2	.	TGTGCCAGCAGTCCTCGGTTGTTCAGCGGGACCACTGGCGGGGAGCTGTTTTTT	CASSPRLFSGTTGGELFF
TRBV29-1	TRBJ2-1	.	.	TGCAGCATGGCCAGGGGGGTAGGGGGATACAATGAGCAGTTCTTC	CSMARGVGGYNEQFF
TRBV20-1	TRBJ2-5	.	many	TGCAGTGCGCCTCAGGGCCACCAAGAGACCCAGTACTTC	CSAPQGHQETQYF
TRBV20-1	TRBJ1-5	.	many	TGCAGTGCTAGGGAGGGAGGCAATCAGCCCCAGCATTTT	CSAREGGNQPQHF
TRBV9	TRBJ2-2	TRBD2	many	TGTGCCAGCAGCGAGACTAGCTCCACCGGGGAGCTGTTTTTT	CASSETSSTGELFF
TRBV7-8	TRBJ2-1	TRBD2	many	TGTGCCAGCAGCTTAGGGGGCGCTAGCGGCAACTACAATGAGCAGTTCTTC	CASSLGGASGNYNEQFF
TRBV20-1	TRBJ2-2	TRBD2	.	TGCAGTGCTAGAGATGATGGGACTAGGGTCACCGGGGAGCTGTTTTTT	CSARDDGTRVTGELFF
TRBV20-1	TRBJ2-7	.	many	TGCAGTGCCAGTGGGGGGTTTTCCTACGAGCAGTACTTC	CSASGGFSYEQYF
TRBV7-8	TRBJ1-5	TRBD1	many	TGTGCCAGCAGCTTAGCGAGAGCTAGGACAGGCTGGTCCCAGCATTTT	CASSLARARTGWSQHF
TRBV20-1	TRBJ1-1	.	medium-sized	TGCAGTGCTCGCCCGACGGGGACCCCTGAAGCTTTCTTT	CSARPTGTPEAFF
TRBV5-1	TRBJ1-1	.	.	TGCGCCAGCAGCCGGATATTCGACGGAGGGGACACTGAAGCTTTCTTT	CASSRIFDGGDTEAFF
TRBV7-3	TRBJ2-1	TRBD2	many	TGTGCCAGCAGCTTAATGGCCTCGGGAGGCTCCTACAATGAGCAGTTCTTC	CASSLMASGGSYNEQFF
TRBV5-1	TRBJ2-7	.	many	TGCGCCAGCAGCTGGGACACGAGCTCCTACGAGCAGTACTTC	CASSWDTSSYEQYF
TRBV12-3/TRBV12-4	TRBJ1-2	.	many	TGTGCCAGCAGACCAGGGACGGGAGGCTATGGCTACACCTTC	CASRPGTGGYGYTF
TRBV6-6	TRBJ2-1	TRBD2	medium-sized	TGTGCCAGCAAAAGGGAGGGCCTGAATGAGCAGTTCTTC	CASKREGLNEQFF
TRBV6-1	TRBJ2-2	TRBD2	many	TGTGCCAGCAGGACTAGCGGGAGGAACACCGGGGAGCTGTTTTTT	CASRTSGRNTGELFF
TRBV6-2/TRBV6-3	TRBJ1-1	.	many	TGTGCCAGCAGTTGGGGACCGATAGGAGGGGCTGAAGCTTTCTTT	CASSWGPIGGAEAFF
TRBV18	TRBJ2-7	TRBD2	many	TGTGCCAGCTCCTTCGGACTAGCGGGATCCGAGCAGTACTTC	CASSFGLAGSEQYF
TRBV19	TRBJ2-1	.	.	TGTAGTAGCGGAGACTCCTACAATGAGCAGTTCTTC	CSSGDSYNEQFF
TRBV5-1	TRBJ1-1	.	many	TGCGCCAGCAGAAATACGGGACAGAACACTGAAGCTTTCTTT	CASRNTGQNTEAFF
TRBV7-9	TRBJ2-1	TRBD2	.	TGTGCCAGCAGCTTAGGAGTTCGGCTAGCGGGGGGCACCCTCTCCTACAATGAGCAGTTCTTC	CASSLGVRLAGGTLSYNEQFF
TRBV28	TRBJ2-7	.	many	TGTGCCAGCAGTTTATTGCTGGGGGCCTACGAGCAGTACTTC	CASSLLLGAYEQYF
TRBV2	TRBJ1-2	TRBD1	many	TGTGCCAGCAGCCTAAAGCCTACAGGGGGTTCTGGCTACACCTTC	CASSLKPTGGSGYTF
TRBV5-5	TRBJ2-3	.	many	TGTGCCAGCAGCCTGACTGGGATCACAGATACGCAGTATTTT	CASSLTGITDTQYF
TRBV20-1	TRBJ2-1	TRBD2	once	TGCAGTGCCGTCACTAGCGGGAGGGTGTATGAGCAGTTCTTC	CSAVTSGRVYEQFF